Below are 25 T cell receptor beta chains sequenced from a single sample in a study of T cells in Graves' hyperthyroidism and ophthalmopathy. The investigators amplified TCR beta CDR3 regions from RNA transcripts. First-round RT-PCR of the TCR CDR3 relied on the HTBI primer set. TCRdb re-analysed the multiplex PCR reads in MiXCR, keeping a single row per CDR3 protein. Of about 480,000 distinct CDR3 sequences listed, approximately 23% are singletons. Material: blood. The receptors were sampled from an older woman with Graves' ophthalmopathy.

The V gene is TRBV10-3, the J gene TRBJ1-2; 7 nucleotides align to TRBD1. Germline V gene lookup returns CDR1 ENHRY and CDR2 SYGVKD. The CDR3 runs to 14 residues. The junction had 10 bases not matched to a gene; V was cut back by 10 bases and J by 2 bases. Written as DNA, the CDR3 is TGTGCCACTTATACACAGGGGACCAACTATGGCTACACCTTC. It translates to CATYTQGTNYGYTF.

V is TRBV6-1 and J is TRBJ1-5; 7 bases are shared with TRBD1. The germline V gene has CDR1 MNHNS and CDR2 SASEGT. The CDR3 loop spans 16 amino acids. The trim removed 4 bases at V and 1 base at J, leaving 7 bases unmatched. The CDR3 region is CASSAWAGGSNQPQHF. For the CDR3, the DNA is TGTGCCAGCAGTGCATGGGCAGGGGGAAGCAATCAGCCCCAGCATTTT.

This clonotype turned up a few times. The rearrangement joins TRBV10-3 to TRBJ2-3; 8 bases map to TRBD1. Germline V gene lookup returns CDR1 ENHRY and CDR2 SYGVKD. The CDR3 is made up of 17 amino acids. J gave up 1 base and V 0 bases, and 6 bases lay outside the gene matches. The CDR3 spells CAISESPPGQGTDTQYF. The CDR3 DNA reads TGTGCCATCAGTGAGTCCCCCCCGGGACAGGGCACAGATACGCAGTATTTT.

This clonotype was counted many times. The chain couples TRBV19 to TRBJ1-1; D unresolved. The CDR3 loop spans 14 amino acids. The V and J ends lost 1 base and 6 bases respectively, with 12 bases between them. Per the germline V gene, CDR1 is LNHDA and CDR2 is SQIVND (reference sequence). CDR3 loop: CASSIAPSVAEAFF. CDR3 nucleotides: TGTGCCAGTAGTATAGCACCCTCCGTCGCTGAAGCTTTCTTT.

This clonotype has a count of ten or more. The CDR3 nucleotides read TGTGCCAGCAGTCCCGTGGGGTTTAACATTCAGTACTTC. It is translated as CASSPVGFNIQYF. J is TRBJ2-4 and V is TRBV12-3 or TRBV12-4, with D unresolved. The CDR3 runs to 13 residues. V was shortened by 5 bases and J by 7 bases, with 12 bases between the two germline ends.

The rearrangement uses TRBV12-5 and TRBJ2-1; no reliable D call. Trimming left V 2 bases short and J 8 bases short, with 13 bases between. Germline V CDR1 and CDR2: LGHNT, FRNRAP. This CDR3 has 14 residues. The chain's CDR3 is CASGLTASGDEQFF. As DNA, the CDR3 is TGTGCTAGTGGTTTGACTGCTAGTGGCGATGAGCAGTTCTTC.

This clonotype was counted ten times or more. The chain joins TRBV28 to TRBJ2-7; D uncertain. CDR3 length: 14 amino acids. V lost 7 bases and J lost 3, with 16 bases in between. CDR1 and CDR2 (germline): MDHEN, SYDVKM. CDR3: CASTHPDGYYEQYF. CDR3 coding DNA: TGTGCCAGCACCCATCCGGACGGGTACTACGAGCAGTACTTC. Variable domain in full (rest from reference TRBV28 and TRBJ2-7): DVKVTQSSRYLVKRTGEKVFLECVQDMDHENMFWYRQDPGLGLRLIYFSYDVKMKEKGDIPEGYSVSREKKERFSLILESASTNQTSMYLCASTHPDGYYEQYFGPGTRLTVT.

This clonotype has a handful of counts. CDR3 DNA sequence: TGCGCCAGCAGTCCGGGACTAGCGGGAGTAGATACGCAGTATTTT. It is translated as CASSPGLAGVDTQYF. The V call is TRBV5-1, the J call TRBJ2-3; 14 bases agree with TRBD2. The germline gives CDR1 SGHRS, CDR2 YFSETQ. The CDR3 has 15 amino acids. J was trimmed by 5 bases and V by 5 bases; bases with no gene match: 4.

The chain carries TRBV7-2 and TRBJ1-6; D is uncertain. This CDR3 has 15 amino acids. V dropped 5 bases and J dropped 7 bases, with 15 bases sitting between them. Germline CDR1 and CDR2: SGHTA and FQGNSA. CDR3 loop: CASSQEGPGNSPLHF. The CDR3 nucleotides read TGTGCCAGCAGCCAAGAAGGGCCGGGAAATTCACCCCTCCACTTT.

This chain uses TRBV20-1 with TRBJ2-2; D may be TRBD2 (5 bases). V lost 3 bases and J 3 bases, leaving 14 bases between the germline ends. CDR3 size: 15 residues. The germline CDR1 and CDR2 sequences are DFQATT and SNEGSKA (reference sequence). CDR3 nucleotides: TGCAGTGCTAGGCGAGCGGCAGCGGACACCGGGGAGCTGTTTTTT. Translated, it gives CSARRAAADTGELFF.

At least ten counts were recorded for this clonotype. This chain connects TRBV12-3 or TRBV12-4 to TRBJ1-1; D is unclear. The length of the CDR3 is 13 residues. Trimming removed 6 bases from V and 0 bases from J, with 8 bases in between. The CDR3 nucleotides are TGTGCCAGCAGCCAGGCCATGAACACTGAAGCTTTCTTT. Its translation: CASSQAMNTEAFF.

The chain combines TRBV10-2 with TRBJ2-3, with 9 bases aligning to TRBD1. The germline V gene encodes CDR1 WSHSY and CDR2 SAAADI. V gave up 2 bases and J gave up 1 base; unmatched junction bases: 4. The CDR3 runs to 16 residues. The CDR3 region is CASSEPGDRGTDTQYF. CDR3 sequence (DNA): TGCGCCAGCAGTGAGCCTGGGGACAGGGGCACAGATACGCAGTATTTT.

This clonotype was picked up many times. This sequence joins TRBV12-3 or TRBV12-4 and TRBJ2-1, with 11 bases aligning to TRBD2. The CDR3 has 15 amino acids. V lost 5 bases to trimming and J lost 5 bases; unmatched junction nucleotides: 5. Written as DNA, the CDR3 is TGTGCCAGCAGTCTTAGACTAGCGGGAAACAATGAGCAGTTCTTC. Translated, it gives CASSLRLAGNNEQFF.

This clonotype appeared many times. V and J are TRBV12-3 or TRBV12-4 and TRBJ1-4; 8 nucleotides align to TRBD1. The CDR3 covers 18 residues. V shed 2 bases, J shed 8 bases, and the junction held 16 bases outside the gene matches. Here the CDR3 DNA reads TGTGCCAGCAGTTTAAGCGCCGGGACAGGCGGCGCGGGAGAAAAACTGTTTTTT. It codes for CASSLSAGTGGAGEKLFF.

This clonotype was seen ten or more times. DNA of the CDR3: TGTGCCAGCAGCCGAGCGCCTAAGGGTGAGCAGTTCTTC. It translates to CASSRAPKGEQFF. The V and J genes are TRBV3-1 and TRBJ2-1; no clear D gene. The CDR3 loop spans 13 amino acids. Trimming took off 4 bases at V and 9 bases at J, with 13 bases between the two ends. Per germline, CDR1 LGHDT and CDR2 YNNKEL (reference sequence).

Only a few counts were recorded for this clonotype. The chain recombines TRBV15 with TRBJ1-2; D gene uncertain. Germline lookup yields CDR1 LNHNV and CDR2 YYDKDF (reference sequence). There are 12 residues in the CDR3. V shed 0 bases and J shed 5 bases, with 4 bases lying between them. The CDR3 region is CATSREGYGYTF. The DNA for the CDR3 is TGTGCCACCAGCAGAGAGGGGTATGGCTACACCTTC.

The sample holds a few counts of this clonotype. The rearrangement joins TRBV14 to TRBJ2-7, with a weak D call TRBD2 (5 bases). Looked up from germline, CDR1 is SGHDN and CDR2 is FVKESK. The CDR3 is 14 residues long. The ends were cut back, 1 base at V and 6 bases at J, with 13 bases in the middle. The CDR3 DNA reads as TGTGCCAGCAGCCAAGGGGTTTTCGGGGTCGAGCAGTACTTC. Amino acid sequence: CASSQGVFGVEQYF.

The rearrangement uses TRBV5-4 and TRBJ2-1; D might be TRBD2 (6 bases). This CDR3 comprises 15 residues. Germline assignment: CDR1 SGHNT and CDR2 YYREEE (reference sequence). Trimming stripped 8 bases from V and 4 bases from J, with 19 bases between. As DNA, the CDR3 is TGTGCCAGTGCCACCGACACGGCGGGGTACAATGAGCAGTTCTTC. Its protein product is CASATDTAGYNEQFF.

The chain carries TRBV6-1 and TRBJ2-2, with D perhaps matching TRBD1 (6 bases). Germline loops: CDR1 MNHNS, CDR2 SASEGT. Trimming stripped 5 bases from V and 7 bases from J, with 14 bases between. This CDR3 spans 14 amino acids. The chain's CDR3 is CASSPEIGGGELFF. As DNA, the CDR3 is TGTGCCAGCAGTCCCGAAATAGGGGGCGGGGAGCTGTTTTTT.

In DNA form, the CDR3 reads TGTGCCACCAGCAATGTTAACTATGGCTACACCTTC. Translated, it gives CATSNVNYGYTF. The rearrangement joins TRBV15 to TRBJ1-2; D not resolved. This CDR3 contains 12 residues. Germline CDR1 is LNHNV and CDR2 is YYDKDF (reference sequence). V shed 4 bases and J shed 1 base, with 4 bases lying between them. Full variable domain (remainder filled in from reference TRBV15 and TRBJ1-2): DAMVIQNPRYQVTQFGKPVTLSCSQTLNHNVMYWYQQKSSQAPKLLFHYYDKDFNNEADTPDNFQSRRPNTSFCFLDIRSPGLGDTAMYLCATSNVNYGYTFGSGTRLTVV.

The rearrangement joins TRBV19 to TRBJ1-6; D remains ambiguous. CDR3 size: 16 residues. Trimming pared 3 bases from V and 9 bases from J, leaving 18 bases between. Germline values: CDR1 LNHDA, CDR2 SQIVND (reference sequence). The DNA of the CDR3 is TGTGCCAGTAGTATGGGCGTCTCTAGTGTCGGTTCACCCCTCCACTTT. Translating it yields CASSMGVSSVGSPLHF. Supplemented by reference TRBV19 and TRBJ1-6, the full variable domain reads DGGITQSPKYLFRKEGQNVTLSCEQNLNHDAMYWYRQDPGQGLRLIYYSQIVNDFQKGDIAEGYSVSREKKESFPLTVTSAQKNPTAFYLCASSMGVSSVGSPLHFGNGTRLTVT.

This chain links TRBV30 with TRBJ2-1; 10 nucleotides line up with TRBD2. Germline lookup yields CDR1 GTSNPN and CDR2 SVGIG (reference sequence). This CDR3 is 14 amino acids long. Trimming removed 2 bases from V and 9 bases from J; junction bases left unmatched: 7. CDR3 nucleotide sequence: TGTGCCTGGAGTCCAGCGGGAGGGCCTGGTGAGCAGTTCTTC. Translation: CAWSPAGGPGEQFF. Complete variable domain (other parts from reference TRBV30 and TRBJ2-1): SQTIHQWPATLVQPVGSPLSLECTVEGTSNPNLYWYRQAAGRGLQLLFYSVGIGQISSEVPQNLSASRPQDRQFILSSKKLLLSDSGFYLCAWSPAGGPGEQFFGPGTRLTVL.

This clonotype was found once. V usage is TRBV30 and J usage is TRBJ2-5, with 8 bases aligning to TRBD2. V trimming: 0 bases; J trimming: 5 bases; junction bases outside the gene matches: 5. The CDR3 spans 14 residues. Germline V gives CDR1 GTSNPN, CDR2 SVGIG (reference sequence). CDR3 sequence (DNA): TGTGCCTGGAGTGTACGGGGGGGTGTCGAGACCCAGTACTTC. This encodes CAWSVRGGVETQYF.

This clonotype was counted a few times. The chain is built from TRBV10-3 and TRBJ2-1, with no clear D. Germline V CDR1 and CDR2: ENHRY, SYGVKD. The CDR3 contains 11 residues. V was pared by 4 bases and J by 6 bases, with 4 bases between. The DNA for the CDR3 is TGTGCCATCAGTGCCTCCAATGAGCAGTTCTTC. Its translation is CAISASNEQFF.

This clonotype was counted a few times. The DNA of the CDR3 is TGTGCCAGCAGTTTAGCGGACAGCAAGCAGTTCTTC. This translates into CASSLADSKQFF. The V call is TRBV6-2 or TRBV6-3, the J call TRBJ2-1; D is tentatively TRBD1 or TRBD2 (6 bases each). Between the trimmed V and J ends, which lost 4 bases and 11 bases, there was a span of 12 bases. CDR1 MNHEY and CDR2 SVGEGT come from the germline V gene. The CDR3 has 12 amino acids.